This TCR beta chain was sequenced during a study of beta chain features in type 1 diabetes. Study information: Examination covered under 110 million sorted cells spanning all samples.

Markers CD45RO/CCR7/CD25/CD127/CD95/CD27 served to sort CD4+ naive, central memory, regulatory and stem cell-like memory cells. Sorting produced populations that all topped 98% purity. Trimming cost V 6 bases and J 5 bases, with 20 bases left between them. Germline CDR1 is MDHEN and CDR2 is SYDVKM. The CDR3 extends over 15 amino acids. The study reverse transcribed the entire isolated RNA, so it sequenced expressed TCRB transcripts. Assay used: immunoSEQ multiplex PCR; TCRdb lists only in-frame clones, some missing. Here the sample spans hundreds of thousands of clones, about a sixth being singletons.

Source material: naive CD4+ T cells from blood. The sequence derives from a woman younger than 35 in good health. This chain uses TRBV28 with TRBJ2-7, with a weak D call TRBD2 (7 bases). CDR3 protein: CASSSHGGPRDEQYF. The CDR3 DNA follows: TGTGCCAGCAGCTCGCACGGGGGGCCCAGGGACGAGCAGTACTTC.